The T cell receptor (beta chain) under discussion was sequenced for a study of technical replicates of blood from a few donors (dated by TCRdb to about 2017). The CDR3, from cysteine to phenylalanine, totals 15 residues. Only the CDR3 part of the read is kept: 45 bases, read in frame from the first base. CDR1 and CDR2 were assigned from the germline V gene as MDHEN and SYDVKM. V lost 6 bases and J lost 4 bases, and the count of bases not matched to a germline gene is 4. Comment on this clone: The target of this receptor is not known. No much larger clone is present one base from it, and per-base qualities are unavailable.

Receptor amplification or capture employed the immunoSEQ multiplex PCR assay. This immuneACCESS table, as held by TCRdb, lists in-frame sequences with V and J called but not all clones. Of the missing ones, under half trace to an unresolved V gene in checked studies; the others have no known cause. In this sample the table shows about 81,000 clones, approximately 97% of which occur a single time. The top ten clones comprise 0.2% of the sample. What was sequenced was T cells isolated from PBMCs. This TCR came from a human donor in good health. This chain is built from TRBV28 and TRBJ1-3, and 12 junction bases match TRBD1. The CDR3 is CASSPGQGAGNTIYF. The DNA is TGTGCCAGCAGCCCGGGACAGGGGGCAGGAAACACCATATATTTT.